These 20 T cell receptor beta chains came from one sample sequenced in a study of blood T cell repertoires in COVID-19. Sequenced by immunoSEQ multiplex PCR; TCRdb stores in-frame clones only, minus some. The top ten hold roughly 18% of the sample, which has 20,000 to 25,000 clones, 75% to 95% seen once. The specimen sequenced was peripheral blood. Receptors originate from a human donor in a cohort sampled during active COVID-19.

This clone was detected only once. The genes are TRBV9 and TRBJ2-5, with a tentative D call TRBD1 (7 bases). The CDR3 sequence is 14 residues long. Trimming removed 1 base from V and 5 bases from J, with 12 bases in between. Germline V gives CDR1 SGDLS, CDR2 YYNGEE. The CDR3 sequence is CASSVQGGGETQYF. Here the CDR3 DNA reads TGTGCCAGCAGCGTACAGGGGGGTGGGGAGACCCAGTACTTC. Variable domain in full (rest from reference TRBV9 and TRBJ2-5): DSGVTQTPKHLITATGQRVTLRCSPRSGDLSVYWYQQSLDQGLQFLIQYYNGEERAKGNILERFSAQQFPDLHSELNLSSLELGDSALYFCASSVQGGGETQYFGPGTRLLVL.

CDR3 sequence: CASSLGEGQGRFNQPQHF. Here the CDR3 DNA reads TGTGCCAGCAGCTTGGGGGAGGGACAGGGTCGGTTCAATCAGCCCCAGCATTTT. The chain has TRBV5-6 and TRBJ1-5; 9 bases map to TRBD1. The CDR3 is made up of 18 amino acids. Germline loops: CDR1 SGHDT, CDR2 YYEEEE. Losses at the gene ends were 0 bases for V and 3 bases for J; bases not matched to a gene: 10.

This chain joins TRBV11-2 and TRBJ2-5, with TRBD1 matching over 9 bases. The V gene end was trimmed by 5 bases and the J gene end by 7 bases; junction bases not matched to a gene: 11. The CDR3 covers 15 residues. Germline assignment: CDR1 SGHAT and CDR2 FQNNGV. The CDR3 sequence: CASSLTRDRVATQYF. The CDR3 region has the DNA TGTGCCAGCAGCCTAACCCGGGACAGGGTAGCGACCCAGTACTTC.

The V call is TRBV6-1, the J call TRBJ2-5, with TRBD1 as a possible D gene (7 bases). In germline, CDR1 is MNHNS, CDR2 SASEGT. The CDR3 contains 16 residues. V dropped 4 bases and J dropped 5 bases, with 20 bases sitting between them. CDR3 in DNA: TGTGCCAGCAGTGCCTTCGCCGGAGGGGGCTGGGAGACCCAGTACTTC. Encoded protein: CASSAFAGGGWETQYF.

Concerning this clone itself: Because the CDR3's place on the DNA is in doubt, the DNA is left out and the CDR3 is given as listed by TCRdb. The chain links TRBV19 to TRBJ1-1; the table gives TRBD1 as D, unverified against the DNA. Germline assignment: CDR1 LNHDA and CDR2 SQIVND (reference sequence). The CDR3 is 20 amino acids long, termini counted. The CDR3 sequence: CASYRQLSISVPVIRVSAFF.

The rearrangement links TRBV3-1 (or the pseudogene TRBV3-2) to TRBJ1-1, with D tentatively TRBD1 (5 bases). CDR3 length: 14 residues. With 4 bases removed from V and 0 bases from J, the gap between germline ends came to 9 bases. The germline gives CDR1 LGHDT, CDR2 YNNKEL (reference sequence). The CDR3 DNA follows: TGTGCCAGCAGCCTCAGGGAAATGAACACTGAAGCTTTCTTT. It specifies CASSLREMNTEAFF.

The chain employs TRBV2 and TRBJ1-1; D is undetermined. There are 12 residues in the CDR3. Trimming cost V 8 bases and J 1 base, with 8 bases left between them. From germline, CDR1 is SNHLY and CDR2 FYNNEI. The CDR3 loop is CASEKQNTEAFF. The CDR3 DNA reads as TGTGCCAGCGAAAAGCAGAACACTGAAGCTTTCTTT.

V gene TRBV4-3 combines with J gene TRBJ2-3, with D perhaps TRBD2 (5 bases). CDR1 is LGHNA, CDR2 YSLEER, per germline. V was shortened by 4 bases and J by 0 bases, with 11 bases between the two germline ends. The CDR3 has 15 residues. CDR3: CASSLQAVSTDTQYF. In DNA, the CDR3 is TGCGCCAGCAGCCTGCAAGCGGTTAGCACAGATACGCAGTATTTT.

This sequence joins TRBV5-4 and TRBJ2-2; a possible D gene is TRBD1 (6 bases). Looked up from germline, CDR1 is SGHNT and CDR2 is YYREEE (reference sequence). The CDR3 consists of 15 residues. Trimming removed 0 bases from V and 4 bases from J, with 10 bases in between. The CDR3 DNA follows: TGTGCCAGCAGCTTGGCAACAGGGTCCACCGGGGAGCTGTTTTTT. Its translation is CASSLATGSTGELFF.

The chain uses TRBV5-1 and TRBJ2-3; the D is unclear. The germline V and J ends were trimmed by 3 bases and 3 bases, with 8 bases remaining between them. CDR1 and CDR2 (germline): SGHRS, YFSETQ. The CDR3 covers 13 residues. The CDR3 DNA reads as TGCGCCAGCAGCTCCGCAACTACAGATACGCAGTATTTT. Translating gives CASSSATTDTQYF.

This clone was counted only a few times. This sequence joins TRBV11-2 and TRBJ2-7; 8 nucleotides align to TRBD2. V trimming: 5 bases; J trimming: 3 bases; junction bases outside the gene matches: 9. The CDR3 contains 15 residues. Germline V CDR1 and CDR2: SGHAT, FQNNGV. CDR3 DNA: TGTGCCAGCAGCAGAAGTAGCGGGGCAGACTACGAGCAGTACTTC. It codes for CASSRSSGADYEQYF. The variable domain in full, completed from reference TRBV11-2 and TRBJ2-7, reads EAGVAQSPRYKIIEKRQSVAFWCNPISGHATLYWYQQILGQGPKLLIQFQNNGVVDDSQLPKDRFSAERLKGVDSTLKIQPAKLEDSAVYLCASSRSSGADYEQYFGPGTRLTVT.

This clone was seen a few times. The chain recombines TRBV30 with TRBJ1-6; D call uncertain. The CDR3 length is 14 residues. V lost 2 bases, J lost 8 bases, and 13 bases lay in between. Germline CDR1 GTSNPN, CDR2 SVGIG (reference sequence). The CDR3 is CAWSQEAAHSPLHF. The CDR3, as DNA: TGTGCCTGGAGTCAGGAGGCAGCCCATTCACCCCTCCACTTT.

The V and J genes are TRBV5-1 and TRBJ1-1; D not resolved. CDR1 and CDR2 from the germline V gene are SGHRS and YFSETQ. V was pared by 4 bases and J by 1 base, with 14 bases between. This CDR3 is built from 15 residues. CDR3 DNA sequence: TGCGCCAGCAGCGTTATGAGTATGCGGAACACTGAAGCTTTCTTT. Protein sequence: CASSVMSMRNTEAFF.

V usage is TRBV2 and J usage is TRBJ1-1; 11 nucleotides align to TRBD1. The germline CDR1 and CDR2 sequences are SNHLY and FYNNEI. The CDR3 is 14 amino acids. V trimming: 10 bases; J trimming: 4 bases; junction bases outside the gene matches: 8. The CDR3 reads CATPWDRGSTEAFF. The CDR3 nucleotides are TGTGCCACTCCCTGGGACAGGGGGAGCACTGAAGCTTTCTTT.

This clone was counted a single time. The rearrangement uses TRBV7-6 and TRBJ1-1; the D gene is possibly TRBD1 (6 bases). The germline V gene has CDR1 SGHVS and CDR2 FNYEAQ. The CDR3 spans 16 residues. With 0 bases removed from V and 1 base from J, the gap between germline ends came to 12 bases. The CDR3 sequence is CASSLAPGHRNTEAFF. The CDR3 region has the DNA TGTGCCAGCAGCTTAGCCCCGGGACACAGGAACACTGAAGCTTTCTTT.

This chain links TRBV29-1 with TRBJ1-2; 8 bases align to TRBD1. The CDR3 spans 13 residues. CDR1 and CDR2 from the germline V gene are SQVTM and ANQGSEA. V trimming: 6 bases; J trimming: 0 bases; junction bases outside the gene matches: 3. CDR3 protein: CSVSGGSNYGYTF. CDR3 DNA sequence: TGCAGCGTATCAGGGGGCTCTAACTATGGCTACACCTTC. Complete variable domain (other parts from reference TRBV29-1 and TRBJ1-2): SAVISQKPSRDICQRGTSLTIQCQVDSQVTMMFWYRQQPGQSLTLIATANQGSEATYESGFVIDKFPISRPNLTFSTLTVSNMSPEDSSIYLCSVSGGSNYGYTFGSGTRLTVV.

This rearrangement joins TRBV11-3 to TRBJ2-3; possibly TRBD2 for D (6 bases). This CDR3 contains 12 residues. From germline, CDR1 is SGHNT and CDR2 YENEEA. V lost 4 bases to trimming and J lost 9 bases, with 11 bases between them. The CDR3 DNA reads TGTGCCAGCAGCTCCCGGGACTCCACGCAGTATTTT. It yields the protein CASSSRDSTQYF.

V gene TRBV6-5 combines with J gene TRBJ1-2; D not resolved. The CDR3 is 14 amino acids. CDR1 and CDR2 from the germline V gene are MNHEY and SVGAGI. The ends were cut back, 6 bases at V and 5 bases at J, with 16 bases in the middle. The CDR3 is CASSDGPDMYGYTF. DNA of the CDR3: TGTGCCAGCAGCGACGGCCCCGACATGTATGGCTACACCTTC.

The rearrangement joins TRBV6-5 to TRBJ1-5; 7 positions agree with TRBD1. This CDR3 contains 14 residues. Per the germline V gene, CDR1 is MNHEY and CDR2 is SVGAGI. V lost 6 bases, J lost 7 bases, and 9 bases stayed unmatched. Here the CDR3 reads CASSPQGGGQPQHF. The CDR3 DNA reads TGTGCCAGCAGCCCCCAGGGGGGAGGACAGCCCCAGCATTTT.

This sequence joins TRBV5-1 and TRBJ2-3; 16 nucleotides agree with TRBD2. The ends lost 6 bases at V and 0 bases at J; junction bases unmatched: 10. Germline V gene sequence: CDR1 SGHRS, CDR2 YFSETQ. CDR3 length: 19 residues. CDR3 region: CASKPGLAGGILSTDTQYF. In DNA, the CDR3 is TGCGCCAGCAAGCCGGGACTAGCGGGGGGGATACTTAGCACAGATACGCAGTATTTT.